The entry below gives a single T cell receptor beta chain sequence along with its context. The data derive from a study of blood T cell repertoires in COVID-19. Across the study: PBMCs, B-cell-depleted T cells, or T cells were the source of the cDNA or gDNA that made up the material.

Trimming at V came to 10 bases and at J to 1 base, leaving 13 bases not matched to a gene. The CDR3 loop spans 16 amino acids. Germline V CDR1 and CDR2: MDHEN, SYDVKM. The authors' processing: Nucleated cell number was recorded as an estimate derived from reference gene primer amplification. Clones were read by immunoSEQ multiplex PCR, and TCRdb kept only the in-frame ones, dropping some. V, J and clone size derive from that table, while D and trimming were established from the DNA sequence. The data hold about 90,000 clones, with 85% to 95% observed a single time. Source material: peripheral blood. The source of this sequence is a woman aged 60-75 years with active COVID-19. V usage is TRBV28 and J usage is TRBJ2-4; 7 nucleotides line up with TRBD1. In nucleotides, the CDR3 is TGTGCCACTGACCCATTACAGGGGAAGGCCAAAAACATTCAGTACTTC. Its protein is CATDPLQGKAKNIQYF.